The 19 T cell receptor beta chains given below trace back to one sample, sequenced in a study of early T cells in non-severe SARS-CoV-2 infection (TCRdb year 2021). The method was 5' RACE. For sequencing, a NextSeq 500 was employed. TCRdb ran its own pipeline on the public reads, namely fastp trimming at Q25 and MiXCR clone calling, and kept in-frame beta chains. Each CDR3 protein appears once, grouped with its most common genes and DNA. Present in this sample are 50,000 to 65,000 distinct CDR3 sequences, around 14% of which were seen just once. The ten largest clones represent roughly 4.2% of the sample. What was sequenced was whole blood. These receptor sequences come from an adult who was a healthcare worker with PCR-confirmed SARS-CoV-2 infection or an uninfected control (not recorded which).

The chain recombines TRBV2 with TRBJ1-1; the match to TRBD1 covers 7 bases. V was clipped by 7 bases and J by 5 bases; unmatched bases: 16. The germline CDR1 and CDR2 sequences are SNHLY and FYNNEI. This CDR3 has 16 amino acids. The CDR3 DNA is TGTGCCAGCAATTCCGCCCAACCAGGGGGGTGGACTGAAGCTTTCTTT. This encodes CASNSAQPGGWTEAFF.

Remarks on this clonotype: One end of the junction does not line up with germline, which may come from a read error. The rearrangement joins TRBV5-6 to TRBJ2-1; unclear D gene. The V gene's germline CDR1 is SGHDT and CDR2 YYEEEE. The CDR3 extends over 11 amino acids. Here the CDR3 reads CASSLLDARIF. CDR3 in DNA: TGTGCCAGCAGCTTGCTGGACGCTAGGATCTTC. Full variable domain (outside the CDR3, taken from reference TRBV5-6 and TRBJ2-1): DAGVTQSPTHLIKTRGQQVTLRCSPKSGHDTVSWYQQALGQGPQFIFQYYEEEERQRGNFPDRFSGHQFPNYSSELNVNALLLGDSALYLCASSLLDARIFGPGTRLTVL.

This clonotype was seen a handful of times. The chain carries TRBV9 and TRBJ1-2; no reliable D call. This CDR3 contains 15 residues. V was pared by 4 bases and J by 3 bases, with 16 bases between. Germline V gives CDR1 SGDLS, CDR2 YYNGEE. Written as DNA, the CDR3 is TGTGCCAGCAGCCCTTCCCCGGGCACCCACTATGGCTACACCTTC. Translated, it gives CASSPSPGTHYGYTF.

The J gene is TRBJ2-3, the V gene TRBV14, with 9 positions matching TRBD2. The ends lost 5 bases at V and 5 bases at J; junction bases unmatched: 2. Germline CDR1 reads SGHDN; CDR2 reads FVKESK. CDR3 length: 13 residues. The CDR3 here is CASSFSGGDTQYF. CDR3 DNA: TGTGCCAGCAGCTTTAGCGGGGGAGATACGCAGTATTTT.

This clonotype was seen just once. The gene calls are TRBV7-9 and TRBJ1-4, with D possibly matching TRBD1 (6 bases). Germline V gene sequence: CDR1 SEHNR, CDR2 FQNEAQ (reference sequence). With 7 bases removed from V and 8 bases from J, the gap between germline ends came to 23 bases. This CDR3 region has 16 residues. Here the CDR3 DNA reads TGTGCCAGCACCCCCCTCCTACAGGGTGGGAGCGAAAAACTGTTTTTT. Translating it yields CASTPLLQGGSEKLFF.

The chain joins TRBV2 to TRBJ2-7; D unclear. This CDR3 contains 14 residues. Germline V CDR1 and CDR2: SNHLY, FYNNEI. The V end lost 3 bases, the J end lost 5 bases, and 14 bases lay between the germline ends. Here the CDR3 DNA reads TGTGCCAGCAGTGACCTGATTGCTGAGAACGAGCAGTACTTC. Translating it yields CASSDLIAENEQYF.

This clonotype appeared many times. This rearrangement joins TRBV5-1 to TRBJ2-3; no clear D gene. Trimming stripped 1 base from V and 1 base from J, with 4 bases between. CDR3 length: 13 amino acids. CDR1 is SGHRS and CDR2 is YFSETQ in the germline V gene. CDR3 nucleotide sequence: TGCGCCAGCAGCTTGCAGGGCACAGATACGCAGTATTTT. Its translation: CASSLQGTDTQYF.

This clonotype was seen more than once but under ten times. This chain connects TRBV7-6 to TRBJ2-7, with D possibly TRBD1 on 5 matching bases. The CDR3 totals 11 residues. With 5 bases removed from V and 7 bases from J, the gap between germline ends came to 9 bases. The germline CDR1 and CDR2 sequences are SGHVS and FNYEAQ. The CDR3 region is CASSPGREQYF. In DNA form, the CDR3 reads TGTGCCAGCAGCCCAGGGCGGGAGCAGTACTTC.

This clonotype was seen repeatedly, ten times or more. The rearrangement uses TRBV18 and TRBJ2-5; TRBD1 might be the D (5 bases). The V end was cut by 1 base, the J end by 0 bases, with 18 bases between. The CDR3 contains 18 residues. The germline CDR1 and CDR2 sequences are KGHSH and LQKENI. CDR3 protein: CASSPLGGQGLYQETQYF. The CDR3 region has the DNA TGTGCCAGCTCACCACTGGGTGGCCAGGGCCTTTACCAAGAGACCCAGTACTTC.

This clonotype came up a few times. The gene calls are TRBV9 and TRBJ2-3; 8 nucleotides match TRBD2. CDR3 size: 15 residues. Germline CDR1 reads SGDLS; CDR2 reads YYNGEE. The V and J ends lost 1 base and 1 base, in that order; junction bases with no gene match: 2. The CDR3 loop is CASSVSGGGTDTQYF. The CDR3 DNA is TGTGCCAGCAGCGTAAGCGGGGGCGGCACAGATACGCAGTATTTT.

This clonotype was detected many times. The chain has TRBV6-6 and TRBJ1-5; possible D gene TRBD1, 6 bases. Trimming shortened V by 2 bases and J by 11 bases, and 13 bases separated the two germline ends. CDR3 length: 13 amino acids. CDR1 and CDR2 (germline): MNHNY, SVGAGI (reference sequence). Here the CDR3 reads CASSYPHRETQHF. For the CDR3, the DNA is TGTGCCAGCAGTTACCCCCACAGGGAGACCCAGCATTTT.

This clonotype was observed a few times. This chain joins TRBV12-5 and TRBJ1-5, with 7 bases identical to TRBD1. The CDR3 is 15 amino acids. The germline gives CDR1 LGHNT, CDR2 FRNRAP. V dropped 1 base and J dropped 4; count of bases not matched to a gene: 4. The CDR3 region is CASGLGQGYNQPQHF. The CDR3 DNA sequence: TGTGCTAGTGGTTTGGGACAGGGATATAATCAGCCCCAGCATTTT.

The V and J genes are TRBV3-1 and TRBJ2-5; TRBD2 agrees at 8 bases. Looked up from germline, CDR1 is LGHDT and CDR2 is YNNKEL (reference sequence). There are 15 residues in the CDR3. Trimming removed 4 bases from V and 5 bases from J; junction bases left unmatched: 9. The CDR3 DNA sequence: TGTGCCAGCAGCCTTAAGTCCCCGGGAGGGGAGACCCAGTACTTC. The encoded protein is CASSLKSPGGETQYF.

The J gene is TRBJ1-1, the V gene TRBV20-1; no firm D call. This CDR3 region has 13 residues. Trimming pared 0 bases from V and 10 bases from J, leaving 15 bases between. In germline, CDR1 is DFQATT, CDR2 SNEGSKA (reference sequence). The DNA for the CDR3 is TGCAGTGCTAGAGATCCCGGGGTTGGTGTAGCTTTCTTT. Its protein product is CSARDPGVGVAFF.

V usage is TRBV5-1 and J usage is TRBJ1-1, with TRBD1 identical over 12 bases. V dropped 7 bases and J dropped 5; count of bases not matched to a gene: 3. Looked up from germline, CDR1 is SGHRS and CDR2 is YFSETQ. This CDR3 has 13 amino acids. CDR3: CASGTGGGTEAFF. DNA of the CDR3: TGCGCCAGCGGGACAGGGGGCGGAACTGAAGCTTTCTTT.

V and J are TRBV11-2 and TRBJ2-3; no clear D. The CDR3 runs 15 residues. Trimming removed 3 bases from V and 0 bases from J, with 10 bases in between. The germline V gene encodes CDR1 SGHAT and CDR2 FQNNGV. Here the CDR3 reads CASSLMGRSTDTQYF. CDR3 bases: TGTGCCAGCAGCTTGATGGGTCGCAGCACAGATACGCAGTATTTT.

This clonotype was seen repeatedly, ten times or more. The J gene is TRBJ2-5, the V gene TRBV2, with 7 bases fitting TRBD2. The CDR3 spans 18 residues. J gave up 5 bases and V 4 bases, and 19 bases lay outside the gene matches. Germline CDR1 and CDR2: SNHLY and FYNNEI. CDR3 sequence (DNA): TGTGCCAGCAGTGTCCCGGGACTAATGCTGGGGAATCAGGAGACCCAGTACTTC. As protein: CASSVPGLMLGNQETQYF.

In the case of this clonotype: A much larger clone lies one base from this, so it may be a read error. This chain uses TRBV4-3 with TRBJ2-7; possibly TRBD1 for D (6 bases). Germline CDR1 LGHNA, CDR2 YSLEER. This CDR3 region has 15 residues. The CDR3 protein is CASSQDLDSYYEQHF. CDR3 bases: TGCGCCAGCAGCCAAGATCTGGACAGCTACTACGAGCAGCACTTC.

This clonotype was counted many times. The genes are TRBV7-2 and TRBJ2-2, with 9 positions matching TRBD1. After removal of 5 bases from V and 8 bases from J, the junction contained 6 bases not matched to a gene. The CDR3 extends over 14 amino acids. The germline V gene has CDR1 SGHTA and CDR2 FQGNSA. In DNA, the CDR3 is TGTGCCAGCAGCCCAGGGACAGGGAAGGGGGAGCTGTTTTTT. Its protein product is CASSPGTGKGELFF.